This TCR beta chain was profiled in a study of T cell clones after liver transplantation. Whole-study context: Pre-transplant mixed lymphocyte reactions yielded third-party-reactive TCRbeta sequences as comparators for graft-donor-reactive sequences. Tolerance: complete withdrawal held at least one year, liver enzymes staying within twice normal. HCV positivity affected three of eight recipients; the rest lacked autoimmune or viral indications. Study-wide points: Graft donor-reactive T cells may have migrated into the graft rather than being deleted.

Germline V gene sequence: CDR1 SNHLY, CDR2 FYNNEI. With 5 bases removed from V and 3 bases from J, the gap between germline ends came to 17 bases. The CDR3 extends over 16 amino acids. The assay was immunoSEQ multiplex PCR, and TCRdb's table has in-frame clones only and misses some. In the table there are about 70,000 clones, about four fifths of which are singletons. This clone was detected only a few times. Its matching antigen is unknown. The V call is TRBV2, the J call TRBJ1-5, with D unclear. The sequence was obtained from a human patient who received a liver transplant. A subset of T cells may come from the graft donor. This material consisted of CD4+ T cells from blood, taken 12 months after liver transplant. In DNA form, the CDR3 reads TGTGCCAGCAGTCCCTCCCCAATAGGAGTCAATCAGCCCCAGCATTTT. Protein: CASSPSPIGVNQPQHF.